This TCR beta chain appears in the sequencing data of a study of T cell responses to AZD1222 COVID-19 vaccine. Across the whole study: Second-dose recipients at about 4 or about 12 weeks were treated as one pooled group. Study-wide findings and caveats: Increases in Spike-specific TCR breadth and depth were seen after two AZD1222 doses. Among the donors, most were white British and more were female, and clonal diversity was possibly underestimated.

This clone was observed a handful of times. Its antigen is as yet unknown. Only in-frame clones appear in the TCRdb table, and some are missing; sequencing was by immunoSEQ multiplex PCR. The data contain under 150,000 clones, 88% of them singletons. Germline V CDR1 and CDR2: MNHEY, SMNVEV (reference sequence). This CDR3 comprises 19 residues. V was clipped by 6 bases and J by 0 bases, with 24 bases between them. The source of this sequence is an adult in good health. The V gene is TRBV27, the J gene TRBJ1-5, with no clear D. Sequencing used peripheral blood, obtained on day 0 of AZD1222 vaccination. DNA for the CDR3: TGTGCCAGCAGCCCTACGGCTCCTCACGGAACCTATAGCAATCAGCCCCAGCATTTT. Encoded protein: CASSPTAPHGTYSNQPQHF.